A selection of T cell receptor beta chains follows, all from one sample in a study of CD8+CD57+ T cells in acquired aplastic anemia. TCRdb processed the reads anew with MiXCR; each CDR3 protein has one entry. The table includes 100,000 to 150,000 distinct CDR3 sequences, around 41% detected once. Material for sequencing was sorted CD4+, CD8+, or CD8+CD57+ T cells (not recorded which) from PBMCs. The receptors stem from a human donor in good health, serving as a control. The CDR3 runs from the conserved cysteine through the conserved F or W. A D gene is named only where the DNA matches it firmly. Size is stated for part of the rows, as once, few or many counts, or as a class when the clone is expanded.

>15|NA|TRBV27|TRBJ2-7|many
CASSFGLGLLYEQYF
TGTGCCAGCAGTTTTGGGTTGGGGCTCCTCTACGAGCAGTACTTC
>12|NA|TRBV7-9|TRBJ2-5|many
CASSSQAETQYF
TGTGCCAGCAGCTCCCAAGCAGAGACCCAGTACTTC
>15|NA|TRBV19|TRBJ1-2|NA
CASSRVGAWADGYTF
TGTGCCAGTAGTAGGGTCGGGGCTTGGGCCGATGGCTACACCTTC
>15|TRBD1|TRBV25-1|TRBJ1-4|once
CASSGATGEDEKLFF
TGTGCCAGCAGTGGGGCGACAGGGGAGGATGAAAAACTGTTTTTT
>13|NA|TRBV29-1|TRBJ1-2|many
CSVEENVSPGSTF
TGCAGCGTTGAAGAGAATGTTTCGCCGGGGTCCACCTTC
>13|NA|TRBV30|TRBJ1-2|few
CAWSGQGYYGYTF
TGTGCCTGGAGCGGTCAGGGGTATTATGGCTACACCTTC
>17|TRBD1|TRBV11-2|TRBJ1-2|few
CASSSRTGTNGGSSYTF
TGTGCCAGCAGCTCACGGACAGGGACGAATGGTGGTAGCAGCTACACCTTC
>16|NA|TRBV7-6|TRBJ2-3|many
CASSLGTGASTDTQYF
TGTGCCAGCAGCTTAGGAACGGGGGCTAGCACAGATACGCAGTATTTT
>13|NA|TRBV10-1|TRBJ1-2|many
CASSDRGRGGYTF
TGCGCCAGCAGTGACCGGGGTCGCGGCGGCTACACCTTC
>16|TRBD2|TRBV24-1|TRBJ2-3|many
CATSDSGTRAGNTQYF
TGTGCCACCAGTGACTCCGGGACTAGAGCTGGCAATACGCAGTATTTT
>14|NA|TRBV25-1|TRBJ1-2|few
CASSAGSGLYGYTF
TGTGCCAGCAGTGCGGGATCTGGCCTCTATGGCTACACCTTC
>14|NA|TRBV7-2|TRBJ1-2|NA
CASSLGTNSYGYTF
TGTGCCAGCAGCTTAGGTACCAATTCCTATGGCTACACCTTC
>13|NA|TRBV19|TRBJ1-6|NA
CASSTRADSPLHF
TGTGCCAGTAGTACCAGGGCCGATTCACCCCTCCACTTT
>15|NA|TRBV6-5|TRBJ1-1|few
CASSYSRGLNTEAFF
TGTGCCAGCAGTTACTCTCGGGGGTTGAACACTGAAGCTTTCTTT
>16|NA|TRBV2|TRBJ2-2|NA
CASSQDKGTNTGELFF
TGTGCCAGCAGCCAAGATAAGGGGACTAACACCGGGGAGCTGTTTTTT
>11|TRBD1|TRBV10-3|TRBJ1-1|NA
CARPGQGTAFF
TGTGCCAGACCGGGACAGGGGACGGCTTTCTTT
>16|NA|TRBV20-1|TRBJ2-1|many
CSARDGAAGSYNEQFF
TGCAGTGCTAGAGATGGGGCAGCGGGCTCCTACAATGAGCAGTTCTTC
>15|TRBD1|TRBV11-1|TRBJ2-1|NA
CASSLDRGPLNEQFF
TGTGCCAGCAGCTTGGACAGGGGGCCCCTCAATGAGCAGTTCTTC
>13|NA|TRBV2|TRBJ2-5|many
CASSAPAQETQYF
TGTGCCAGCAGTGCACCTGCTCAAGAGACCCAGTACTTC
>13|NA|TRBV7-8|TRBJ1-2|NA
CASSPTRGNGYTF
TGTGCCAGCAGCCCTACCCGGGGGAATGGCTACACCTTC
>16|TRBD2|TRBV5-1|TRBJ2-3|NA
CASSSTGTSGTDTQYF
TGCGCCAGCTCATCCACCGGGACTAGCGGCACAGATACGCAGTATTTT
>14|NA|TRBV29-1|TRBJ2-7|NA
CSVESQGGVGEQYF
TGCAGCGTTGAGTCCCAAGGGGGGGTTGGGGAGCAGTACTTC
>14|NA|TRBV2|TRBJ1-2|NA
CASSQGSPNYGYTF
TGTGCCAGCAGCCAAGGGTCCCCTAACTATGGCTACACCTTC
>14|NA|TRBV19|TRBJ1-1|few
CASSYASANTEAFF
TGTGCCAGTAGTTATGCCTCCGCGAACACTGAAGCTTTCTTT
>13|NA|TRBV7-3|TRBJ2-2|once
CASSLWGTGELFF
TGTGCCAGCAGCTTATGGGGTACCGGGGAGCTGTTTTTT
>14|TRBD2|TRBV9|TRBJ2-1|many
CASSVEAAGGKQFF
TGTGCCAGCAGCGTAGAGGCAGCGGGAGGGAAGCAGTTCTTC
>15|NA|TRBV6-1|TRBJ2-7|many
CASKRPGLGWDEQYF
TGTGCCAGCAAACGACCCGGACTGGGGTGGGACGAGCAGTACTTC
>16|NA|TRBV25-1|TRBJ2-7|NA
CASSVGTPPGSYEQYF
TGTGCCAGTAGCGTAGGGACTCCACCGGGCTCCTACGAGCAGTACTTC
>14|TRBD1|TRBV25-1|TRBJ1-4|many
CASSNRGHWEKLFF
TGTGCCAGCAGTAACAGGGGGCATTGGGAAAAACTGTTTTTT
>16|NA|TRBV5-1|TRBJ1-4|many
CASSHTVGGRNEKLFF
TGCGCCAGCAGTCACACGGTCGGCGGACGTAATGAAAAACTGTTTTTT
>14|NA|TRBV29-1|TRBJ2-7|NA
CSVKTGVSSYEQYF
TGCAGCGTTAAAACCGGGGTTTCCTCCTACGAGCAGTACTTC
>16|TRBD1|TRBV29-1|TRBJ1-1|many
CSVWDRKLIMNTEAFF
TGCAGCGTATGGGACAGAAAACTTATAATGAACACTGAAGCTTTCTTT
>15|NA|TRBV7-8|TRBJ1-2|many
CASSLAQGTNYGYTF
TGTGCCAGCAGCTTAGCGCAGGGGACTAACTATGGCTACACCTTC
>12|NA|TRBV29-1|TRBJ1-1|NA
CSAVGVGTEAFF
TGCAGCGCCGTGGGAGTGGGCACTGAAGCTTTCTTT
>14|TRBD1|TRBV10-3|TRBJ2-5|NA
CAISTTGGGGTQYF
TGTGCCATCAGTACTACAGGGGGAGGAGGGACCCAGTACTTC
>16|NA|TRBV11-2|TRBJ1-6|NA
CASSLDGRSYNSPLHF
TGTGCCAGCAGCTTAGATGGACGCTCCTATAATTCACCCCTCCACTTT
>16|NA|TRBV10-3|TRBJ1-2|many
CAISESGPGAFYGYTF
TGTGCCATCAGTGAGTCGGGGCCGGGGGCGTTCTATGGCTACACCTTC
>13|NA|TRBV6-1|TRBJ1-5|many
CASSTAGGQPQHF
TGTGCCAGCAGTACAGCGGGCGGTCAGCCCCAGCATTTT
>15|TRBD1|TRBV11-3|TRBJ2-6|many
CASRSTGSLGNVLTF
TGTGCCAGCAGATCGACAGGGTCCTTAGGCAACGTCCTGACTTTC
>15|NA|TRBV30|TRBJ2-1|NA
CAWSELAGAYNEQFF
TGTGCCTGGAGTGAATTGGCGGGGGCGTACAATGAGCAGTTCTTC
>12|NA|TRBV12-3/TRBV12-4|TRBJ2-3|many
CASSSYADTQYF
TGTGCCAGCAGTTCTTACGCGGATACGCAGTATTTT
>13|NA|TRBV6-1|TRBJ1-5|many
CASSRGGNQPQHF
TGTGCCAGCAGCCGGGGCGGCAATCAGCCCCAGCATTTT
>11|TRBD1|TRBV10-3|TRBJ2-7|NA
CAISQGQEQYF
TGTGCCATCAGCCAGGGACAGGAGCAGTACTTC
>14|NA|TRBV30|TRBJ1-2|NA
CAWSVRRSGHGYTF
TGTGCCTGGAGTGTACGACGGTCAGGGCATGGCTACACCTTC
>13|TRBD1|TRBV19|TRBJ2-5|many
CASSRYRGETQYF
TGTGCCAGTAGTAGGTACAGGGGAGAGACCCAGTACTTC